The 21 T cell receptor beta chains reported below all come from one sample, sequenced in a study of T cells in Graves' hyperthyroidism and ophthalmopathy. From RNA transcripts, TCR beta CDR3 regions were amplified. First-round RT-PCR of the TCR CDR3 relied on the HTBI primer set. TCRdb re-called the multiplex PCR reads through MiXCR, storing one row per CDR3 protein. The repertoire holds approximately 420,000 distinct CDR3 sequences, 15% seen once, with around a third in the top ten. The sequencing sample was made of blood. The receptors derive from a woman between 25 and 40 years old with Graves' hyperthyroidism.

This clonotype was observed at least ten times. The chain couples TRBV3-1 to TRBJ2-2; D is perhaps TRBD1 (6 bases). The CDR3 length is 12 residues. CDR1 and CDR2 from the germline V gene are LGHDT and YNNKEL (reference sequence). Trimming took 3 bases from V and 9 from J, leaving 8 bases between them. The CDR3 spells CASSQQGRELFF. In DNA form, the CDR3 reads TGTGCCAGCAGCCAGCAGGGGCGGGAGCTGTTTTTT.

This clonotype was seen a handful of times. This rearrangement joins TRBV3-1 to TRBJ1-6, with a weak D call TRBD1 (6 bases). V gave up 4 bases and J gave up 9 bases, with 16 bases separating them. The CDR3 covers 15 residues. Per the germline V gene, CDR1 is LGHDT and CDR2 is YNNKEL (reference sequence). The CDR3 coding sequence is TGTGCCAGCAGCCCCCGGACAGATGGTGGTTCACCCCTCCACTTT. Encoded protein: CASSPRTDGGSPLHF.

This clonotype was counted at least ten times. This chain connects TRBV13 to TRBJ2-1; 9 nucleotides match TRBD2. In germline, CDR1 is PRHDT, CDR2 FYEKMQ (reference sequence). After removal of 3 bases from V and 5 bases from J, the junction contained 8 bases not matched to a gene. The CDR3 extends over 16 amino acids. CDR3 DNA sequence: TGTGCCAGCAGCTTGGGCGGGGGGGGGACTAACAATGAGCAGTTCTTC. Protein product: CASSLGGGGTNNEQFF.

There are many counts of this clonotype. The chain carries TRBV7-2 and TRBJ2-5; D ambiguous. The ends were cut back, 7 bases at V and 8 bases at J, with 20 bases in the middle. The CDR3 has 14 amino acids. The V gene's germline CDR1 is SGHTA and CDR2 FQGNSA. CDR3 sequence reads: CASTISQGLGTQYF. The CDR3 DNA reads as TGTGCCAGCACCATTAGCCAAGGGTTAGGAACCCAGTACTTC.

This clonotype was counted at least ten times. CDR3 region: CASSYTGEPYF. The CDR3 coding sequence is TGTGCCAGCAGTTACACAGGGGAACCGTACTTC. V and J are TRBV28 and TRBJ2-4, with 7 nucleotides matching TRBD1. V shed 4 bases and J 15 bases; nucleotides not matched to a gene: 6. CDR3 length: 11 amino acids. Per germline, CDR1 MDHEN and CDR2 SYDVKM.

The chain links TRBV7-2 to TRBJ2-3, with TRBD2 matching 7 bases. The CDR3 runs 15 residues. Per the germline V gene, CDR1 is SGHTA and CDR2 is FQGNSA. After removal of 5 bases from V and 3 bases from J, the junction contained 8 bases not matched to a gene. The CDR3 region is CASSSPSGKTDTQYF. The DNA for the CDR3 is TGTGCCAGCAGCAGCCCCAGCGGGAAAACAGATACGCAGTATTTT.

This rearrangement joins TRBV5-1 to TRBJ2-7; D gene unclear. Trimming left V 0 bases short and J 3 bases short, with 10 bases between. Germline V gene data show CDR1 as SGHRS and CDR2 as YFSETQ. There are 14 residues in the CDR3. The chain's CDR3 is CASSLGRILYEQYF. The DNA for the CDR3 is TGCGCCAGCAGCTTGGGTAGGATCCTCTACGAGCAGTACTTC.

In this sample, this clonotype turned up many times. The V and J genes are TRBV29-1 and TRBJ2-3; the match to TRBD2 covers 11 bases. The CDR3 runs 15 residues. The V gene end was trimmed by 1 base and the J gene end by 3 bases; junction bases not matched to a gene: 3. Per germline, CDR1 SQVTM and CDR2 ANQGSEA. The CDR3 DNA follows: TGCAGCGTTGAAGGGGCTAGCGGGAGGACAGATACGCAGTATTTT. Translation: CSVEGASGRTDTQYF.

This rearrangement joins TRBV3-1 to TRBJ1-6; D might be TRBD1 (5 bases). The germline V and J ends were trimmed by 3 bases and 12 bases, with 15 bases remaining between them. CDR3 size: 14 residues. Germline CDR1 is LGHDT and CDR2 is YNNKEL (reference sequence). The CDR3 DNA reads as TGTGCCAGCAGCCAGACGGGCGGGGGGGGACCCCTCCACTTT. As protein: CASSQTGGGGPLHF.

The rearrangement uses TRBV24-1 and TRBJ2-1; 9 bases match TRBD1. The CDR3 runs 14 residues. CDR1 is KGHDR and CDR2 is SFDVKD in the germline V gene. Trimming took 5 bases from V and 8 from J; bases not matched to a gene: 6. CDR3 DNA: TGTGCCACCAGTGTTAGGGACAGGGAGCATGAGCAGTTCTTC. This encodes CATSVRDREHEQFF.

The V gene is TRBV13, the J gene TRBJ2-1, with D perhaps TRBD1 or TRBD2 (6 bases each). The germline CDR1 and CDR2 sequences are PRHDT and FYEKMQ (reference sequence). The CDR3 runs 16 residues. V dropped 5 bases and J dropped 4 bases, with 18 bases sitting between them. The CDR3 here is CASSPSRGAFYNEQFF. CDR3 coding DNA: TGTGCCAGCAGCCCCAGTAGGGGGGCCTTTTACAATGAGCAGTTCTTC.

At least ten counts were recorded for this clonotype. CDR3 in amino acids: CASSHRGLTYEQYF. The CDR3 bases are TGTGCCAGCAGCCACAGGGGCCTAACCTACGAGCAGTACTTC. This sequence joins TRBV28 and TRBJ2-7, with TRBD1 matching over 7 bases. The trim removed 6 bases at V and 2 bases at J, leaving 7 bases unmatched. This CDR3 spans 14 amino acids. CDR1 MDHEN and CDR2 SYDVKM come from the germline V gene. The whole variable domain, remainder taken from reference TRBV28 and TRBJ2-7, is DVKVTQSSRYLVKRTGEKVFLECVQDMDHENMFWYRQDPGLGLRLIYFSYDVKMKEKGDIPEGYSVSREKKERFSLILESASTNQTSMYLCASSHRGLTYEQYFGPGTRLTVT.

This clonotype was counted between two and nine times. This sequence joins TRBV2 and TRBJ1-5; perhaps TRBD1 as D (6 bases). V dropped 6 bases and J dropped 7 bases, with 16 bases sitting between them. The germline gives CDR1 SNHLY, CDR2 FYNNEI. This CDR3 has 14 amino acids. CDR3: CASSLGTISQPQHF. In DNA, the CDR3 is TGTGCCAGCAGCCTCGGGACAATATCCCAGCCCCAGCATTTT. The whole variable domain, filled in from reference TRBV2 and TRBJ1-5, reads EPEVTQTPSHQVTQMGQEVILRCVPISNHLYFYWYRQILGQKVEFLVSFYNNEISEKSEIFDDQFSVERPDGSNFTLKIRSTKLEDSAMYFCASSLGTISQPQHFGDGTRLSIL.

This clonotype was counted a few times. This rearrangement joins TRBV2 to TRBJ2-7; D unclear. The CDR3 is 13 residues long. Germline V CDR1 and CDR2: SNHLY, FYNNEI. V was trimmed by 7 bases and J by 5 bases, leaving 15 bases between them. The CDR3 sequence is CASTTGRHHEQYF. CDR3 DNA: TGTGCCAGCACAACGGGCCGGCACCACGAGCAGTACTTC.

Comment on this clonotype: The junction shows a germline mismatch at one end, possibly a read error. V and J are TRBV19 and TRBJ2-1; D is possibly TRBD2 (6 bases). This CDR3 has 15 residues. Germline lookup yields CDR1 LNHDA and CDR2 SQIVND (reference sequence). The CDR3 sequence is CVSIREGGSYNEQFF. Written as DNA, the CDR3 is TGTGTCAGTATTCGCGAGGGAGGCTCCTACAATGAGCAGTTCTTC.

This clonotype was seen ten or more times. CDR3 residues: CATQTGGSYNEQFF. Written as DNA, the CDR3 is TGTGCCACCCAGACAGGGGGCTCCTACAATGAGCAGTTCTTC. This chain uses TRBV11-1 with TRBJ2-1, with 9 bases aligning to TRBD1. Germline CDR1 reads SGHAT; CDR2 reads FQDESV (reference sequence). The CDR3 loop spans 14 amino acids. Trimming cost V 10 bases and J 0 bases; bases outside gene matches: 4.

This clonotype was detected many times. The genes are TRBV5-1 and TRBJ2-1, with TRBD2 matching 9 bases. J was trimmed by 6 bases and V by 1 base; bases with no gene match: 5. This CDR3 has 15 amino acids. Germline loops: CDR1 SGHRS, CDR2 YFSETQ. In nucleotides, the CDR3 is TGCGCCAGCAGCTTGTGGGGAGCGGGAGGCAATGAGCAGTTCTTC. Encoded protein: CASSLWGAGGNEQFF.

This clonotype was found a few times. One end of the junction is discordant with germline, which a read error may explain. The rearrangement links TRBV29-1 to TRBJ2-1, with D possibly matching TRBD2 (7 bases). CDR3 length: 15 amino acids. Germline lookup yields CDR1 SQVTM and CDR2 ANQGSEA. CDR3 DNA: TGCAGCGTCGAAGGGGGGGCGTCTTCCCTCGATGAGCAGTTCTTC. Its translation: CSVEGGASSLDEQFF.

This clonotype was picked up one time. V usage is TRBV5-1 and J usage is TRBJ2-5, with D possibly being TRBD1 (6 bases). The V gene lost 1 base and the J gene lost 1 base, with 14 bases spanning the gap. Per germline, CDR1 SGHRS and CDR2 YFSETQ. The CDR3 runs to 16 residues. The CDR3 region is CASSLFRGSTQETQYF. The CDR3 nucleotides read TGCGCCAGCAGCTTGTTCAGGGGATCCACCCAAGAGACCCAGTACTTC. Full variable domain (outside the CDR3, taken from reference TRBV5-1 and TRBJ2-5): KAGVTQTPRYLIKTRGQQVTLSCSPISGHRSVSWYQQTPGQGLQFLFEYFSETQRNKGNFPGRFSGRQFSNSRSEMNVSTLELGDSALYLCASSLFRGSTQETQYFGPGTRLLVL.

This clonotype was recorded at least ten times. This chain links TRBV20-1 with TRBJ1-5; TRBD1 aligns across 9 bases. The CDR3 is 16 amino acids. Trimming took 0 bases from V and 6 from J; bases not matched to a gene: 9. CDR1 is DFQATT and CDR2 is SNEGSKA in the germline V gene (reference sequence). The CDR3 loop reads CSARETRQGGGQPQHF. The CDR3 DNA reads as TGCAGTGCTAGAGAAACGCGACAGGGGGGGGGTCAGCCCCAGCATTTT.

This clonotype was picked up a small number of times. The gene calls are TRBV3-1 and TRBJ2-7; D not resolved. The CDR3 covers 13 residues. Trimming pared 4 bases from V and 6 bases from J, leaving 13 bases between. Germline values: CDR1 LGHDT, CDR2 YNNKEL (reference sequence). This CDR3 reads CASSRSPDPEQYF. The CDR3, as DNA: TGTGCCAGCAGCCGGAGTCCGGATCCCGAGCAGTACTTC.